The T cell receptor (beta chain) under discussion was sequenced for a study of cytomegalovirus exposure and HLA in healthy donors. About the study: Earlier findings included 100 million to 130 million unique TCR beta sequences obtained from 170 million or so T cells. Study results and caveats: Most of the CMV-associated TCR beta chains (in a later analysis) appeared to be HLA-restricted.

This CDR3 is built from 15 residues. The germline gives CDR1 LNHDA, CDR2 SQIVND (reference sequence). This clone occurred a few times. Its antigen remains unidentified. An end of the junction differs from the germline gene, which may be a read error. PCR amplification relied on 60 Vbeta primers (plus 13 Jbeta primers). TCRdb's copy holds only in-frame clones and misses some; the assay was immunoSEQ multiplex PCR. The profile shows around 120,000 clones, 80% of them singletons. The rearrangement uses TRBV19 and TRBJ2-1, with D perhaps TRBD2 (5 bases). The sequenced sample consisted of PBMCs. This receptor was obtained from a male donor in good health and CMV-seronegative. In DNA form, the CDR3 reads TGTGCCAGCAGTATAGGGCTAGCAGACTACAATGAGCAGTTCTTC. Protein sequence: CASSIGLADYNEQFF.